This entry lists 24 T cell receptor beta chains sequenced from one sample in a study of blood T cell repertoires in COVID-19. TCRdb's copy holds only in-frame clones and misses some; the assay was immunoSEQ multiplex PCR. In the table there are around 370,000 clones, more than 75% of which are singletons. Sequenced input: PBMCs or T cells enriched from blood (not recorded which). The receptor source for this set is a woman under 30 who had recovered from COVID-19.

This chain joins TRBV10-3 and TRBJ2-2, with D uncertain. The CDR3 contains 14 residues. The ends were cut back, 4 bases at V and 1 base at J, with 7 bases in the middle. Germline assignment: CDR1 ENHRY and CDR2 SYGVKD. CDR3 in DNA: TGTGCCATCAGTGGAGGTCAGAACACCGGGGAGCTGTTTTTT. It codes for CAISGGQNTGELFF.

The chain recombines TRBV12-3 or TRBV12-4 with TRBJ1-5, with 7 positions matching TRBD1. J gave up 1 base and V 8 bases, and 2 bases lay outside the gene matches. This CDR3 has 13 amino acids. CDR3 sequence reads: CASVRGSNQPQHF. The CDR3 nucleotides are TGTGCCAGCGTCAGGGGGAGCAATCAGCCCCAGCATTTT.

The chain couples TRBV11-2 to TRBJ2-3, with TRBD2 identical over 9 bases. This CDR3 is 18 amino acids long. Per the germline V gene, CDR1 is SGHAT and CDR2 is FQNNGV. Trimming removed 5 bases from V and 0 bases from J; junction bases left unmatched: 12. The CDR3: CASSLRASGASSTDTQYF. CDR3 DNA sequence: TGTGCCAGCAGCCTCCGGGCTAGCGGGGCCTCTAGCACAGATACGCAGTATTTT.

V gene TRBV5-1 combines with J gene TRBJ2-2, with 7 bases matching TRBD2. CDR3 length: 17 residues. V gave up 0 bases and J gave up 3 bases; unmatched junction bases: 8. Germline V gene sequence: CDR1 SGHRS, CDR2 YFSETQ. CDR3 residues: CASSLGPSGHDTGELFF. CDR3 DNA: TGCGCCAGCAGCTTGGGGCCTAGCGGACACGACACCGGGGAGCTGTTTTTT.

The rearrangement joins TRBV28 to TRBJ1-1; 8 positions match TRBD1. There are 13 residues in the CDR3. CDR1 and CDR2 from the germline V gene are MDHEN and SYDVKM. V shed 5 bases and J 9 bases; nucleotides not matched to a gene: 8. DNA for the CDR3: TGTGCCAGCAGTACGGGACAGGATGGAAAAGCTTTCTTT. This gives the protein CASSTGQDGKAFF.

This clone was recorded at least ten times. This chain joins TRBV14 and TRBJ2-7; 11 nucleotides agree with TRBD2. The CDR3 consists of 18 residues. Germline V gene lookup returns CDR1 SGHDN and CDR2 FVKESK. With 4 bases clipped from V and 1 base from J, the junction kept 12 bases outside the gene matches. As DNA, the CDR3 is TGTGCCAGCAGCCCCTCCGCGACGACTAGCGGGGCTTCCTACGAGCAGTACTTC. Protein product: CASSPSATTSGASYEQYF.

This clone was observed a few times. This chain connects TRBV3-1 (or the pseudogene TRBV3-2) to TRBJ2-1, with D possibly TRBD2 on 6 matching bases. Germline V gives CDR1 LGHDT, CDR2 YNNKEL (reference sequence). V lost 3 bases and J 2 bases, leaving 8 bases between the germline ends. The CDR3 runs to 14 residues. The CDR3 DNA sequence: TGTGCCAGCAGCCATAGCGGAACCTACAATGAGCAGTTCTTC. Translated, it gives CASSHSGTYNEQFF.

The chain joins TRBV7-9 to TRBJ1-5; 7 positions agree with TRBD1. The CDR3 consists of 16 residues. V lost 1 base and J lost 4; bases outside the gene matches: 7. Per the germline V gene, CDR1 is SEHNR and CDR2 is FQNEAQ (reference sequence). The DNA of the CDR3 is TGTGCCAGCAGCTTAGGTGCAGGGGGATGGAATCAGCCCCAGCATTTT. This sequence encodes CASSLGAGGWNQPQHF.

Only one count was recorded for this clone. The V call is TRBV4-2, the J call TRBJ2-7; D gene uncertain. V lost 0 bases, J lost 6 bases, and 12 bases lay in between. The CDR3 length is 14 residues. In germline, CDR1 is LGHNA, CDR2 YNFKEQ. The DNA of the CDR3 is TGTGCCAGCAGCCAAGATCTCCTCTACTCCGAGCAGTACTTC. This sequence encodes CASSQDLLYSEQYF.

This rearrangement joins TRBV9 to TRBJ1-1, with 9 bases fitting TRBD1. CDR1 SGDLS and CDR2 YYNGEE come from the germline V gene. The length of the CDR3 is 14 residues. V dropped 3 bases and J dropped 3; count of bases not matched to a gene: 3. The CDR3 sequence is CASSATGGDTEAFF. CDR3 in DNA: TGTGCCAGCAGCGCGACAGGGGGGGACACTGAAGCTTTCTTT. The full variable domain, with the rest looked up from reference TRBV9 and TRBJ1-1, is DSGVTQTPKHLITATGQRVTLRCSPRSGDLSVYWYQQSLDQGLQFLIQYYNGEERAKGNILERFSAQQFPDLHSELNLSSLELGDSALYFCASSATGGDTEAFFGQGTRLTVV.

This chain links TRBV29-1 with TRBJ2-7, with 9 nucleotides matching TRBD2. The CDR3 totals 14 residues. The germline gives CDR1 SQVTM, CDR2 ANQGSEA. V lost 4 bases and J lost 3; bases outside the gene matches: 7. CDR3 in DNA: TGCAGCGTTGGTACCGGGACTAGCATCTACGAGCAGTACTTC. Protein sequence: CSVGTGTSIYEQYF.

V gene TRBV27 combines with J gene TRBJ2-7, with TRBD2 identical over 8 bases. The V and J ends lost 3 bases and 4 bases, in that order; junction bases with no gene match: 5. CDR1 and CDR2 from the germline V gene are MNHEY and SMNVEV (reference sequence). This CDR3 is built from 14 residues. The CDR3 loop reads CASSFTGGKYEQYF. The CDR3 DNA sequence: TGTGCCAGCAGTTTTACGGGGGGGAAATACGAGCAGTACTTC.

The chain has TRBV18 and TRBJ1-3; D unclear. Germline CDR1 KGHSH, CDR2 LQKENI. The CDR3 runs 15 residues. V lost 2 bases to trimming and J lost 9 bases, with 17 bases between them. The CDR3: CASSPRGPGWLTIYF. For the CDR3, the DNA is TGTGCCAGCTCACCAAGAGGGCCAGGTTGGCTCACCATATATTTT.

The rearrangement uses TRBV5-1 and TRBJ2-5, with TRBD2 matching over 10 bases. The CDR3 sequence is 16 residues long. Germline V gives CDR1 SGHRS, CDR2 YFSETQ. Trimming removed 3 bases from V and 2 bases from J; junction bases left unmatched: 7. The CDR3 DNA reads TGCGCCAGCAGCTGGGGATTACTAGCGGGGCAAGAGACCCAGTACTTC. Protein: CASSWGLLAGQETQYF.

The chain couples TRBV5-1 to TRBJ2-3; 8 bases match TRBD2. The germline CDR1 and CDR2 sequences are SGHRS and YFSETQ. Trimming at V came to 0 bases and at J to 6 bases, leaving 6 bases not matched to a gene. The CDR3 spans 15 residues. CDR3 residues: CASSLGRGGLDTQYF. The CDR3 nucleotides read TGCGCCAGCAGCTTGGGACGGGGGGGTTTGGATACGCAGTATTTT.

The rearrangement links TRBV21-1 to TRBJ2-1; the D segment call TRBD1 is taken from the table without a DNA check. TRBV21-1 constitutes a pseudogene. This CDR3 has 16 amino acids. The CDR3 reads CASSKVDNRADNEQFF. The CDR3 DNA sequence: TGTGCCAGCAGCAAAGTAGATAACAGAGCAGACAATGAGCAGTTCTTC.

The rearrangement links TRBV14 to TRBJ2-4; D gene ambiguous. Trimming removed 0 bases from V and 0 bases from J, with 6 bases in between. The CDR3 is 15 residues long. Per the germline V gene, CDR1 is SGHDN and CDR2 is FVKESK. The CDR3 region has the DNA TGTGCCAGCAGCCAAGATTTATCAGCCAAAAACATTCAGTACTTC. This encodes CASSQDLSAKNIQYF.

This sequence joins TRBV6-1 and TRBJ1-2; D not certain. The V and J ends lost 2 bases and 7 bases respectively, with 14 bases between them. Looked up from germline, CDR1 is MNHNS and CDR2 is SASEGT. The CDR3 runs to 14 residues. CDR3 DNA: TGTGCCAGCAGTGAAAAGACACTTCTATCTGGCTACACCTTC. It is translated as CASSEKTLLSGYTF.

The chain has TRBV2 and TRBJ1-2; D is possibly TRBD1 (6 bases). This CDR3 has 18 residues. V dropped 3 bases and J dropped 1 base, with 21 bases sitting between them. Germline V gives CDR1 SNHLY, CDR2 FYNNEI. CDR3 loop: CASSDPKHTSGHNYGYTF. For the CDR3, the DNA is TGTGCCAGCAGTGACCCCAAACATACCTCGGGACATAACTATGGCTACACCTTC.

The chain links TRBV9 to TRBJ1-2; 9 bases fit TRBD1. Losses at the gene ends were 3 bases for V and 7 bases for J; bases not matched to a gene: 10. Germline values: CDR1 SGDLS, CDR2 YYNGEE. The CDR3 is 15 residues long. The chain's CDR3 is CASSEWGTGSFGYTF. In nucleotides, the CDR3 is TGTGCCAGCAGCGAGTGGGGGACAGGGTCTTTTGGCTACACCTTC.

The chain joins TRBV5-4 to TRBJ2-1; D gene ambiguous. The CDR3 spans 11 residues. Trimming removed 2 bases at V and 9 bases at J, with 6 bases between. Per germline, CDR1 SGHNT and CDR2 YYREEE (reference sequence). The CDR3 DNA is TGTGCCAGCAGCTTAGCGTCTGAGCAGTTCTTC. Amino acids: CASSLASEQFF.

V is TRBV7-8 and J is TRBJ2-1; tentative D call: TRBD1 (6 bases). The CDR3 is 14 amino acids. V lost 1 base and J 7 bases, leaving 11 bases between the germline ends. Germline V lookup: CDR1 SGHVS, CDR2 FQNEAQ. In DNA form, the CDR3 reads TGTGCCAGCAGCTTAGTAACAGGGTGGAATGAGCAGTTCTTC. As protein: CASSLVTGWNEQFF.

V gene TRBV7-9 combines with J gene TRBJ1-3, with 9 bases lining up with TRBD1. Germline CDR1 and CDR2: SEHNR and FQNEAQ (reference sequence). The CDR3 contains 15 residues. Trimming at V came to 5 bases and at J to 7 bases, leaving 9 bases not matched to a gene. As DNA, the CDR3 is TGTGCCAGCAGCCTAAAGTCCGGGACAGGGAACACCATATATTTT. This sequence encodes CASSLKSGTGNTIYF.

The chain links TRBV2 to TRBJ1-2, with 9 bases aligning to TRBD1. The ends lost 10 bases at V and 6 bases at J; junction bases unmatched: 12. The CDR3 consists of 14 residues. Germline V gene lookup returns CDR1 SNHLY and CDR2 FYNNEI. The CDR3 loop is CAISRDRVGHGYTF. The CDR3 DNA is TGTGCCATCTCCCGGGACAGGGTAGGCCATGGCTACACCTTC.